A selection of T cell receptor beta chains follows, all from one sample in a study of T-cell reconstitution after alpha-beta-depleted transplantation in children. TCRdb reanalysed the PCR reads using MiXCR and keeps one entry per CDR3 protein. The data contain fewer than 250,000 distinct CDR3 sequences, approximately 17% of them singletons. The starting material was PBMCs, mostly from graft donor cells, obtained 360 days after TCRalphabeta/CD19-depleted stem cell transplant. The receptors originated from a male patient between 2 and 15 years old who had a stem cell transplant for acute lymphoblastic leukemia, so the T cells may come from the graft donor. CDR3s include the opening cysteine and the closing phenylalanine or tryptophan. Fields, in order: V gene, CDR3 protein.

V gene: TRBV29-1
CDR3 protein: CSVPSPTVFQETQYF

V gene: TRBV7-9
CDR3 protein: CASSAQRESPYTF

V gene: TRBV30
CDR3 protein: CAWGRSGTGNTIYF

V gene: TRBV24-1
CDR3 protein: CATSELQGGTQYF

V gene: TRBV7-9
CDR3 protein: CASSPRDRGTGELFF

V gene: TRBV15
CDR3 protein: CATERGVQETQYF

V gene: TRBV29-1
CDR3 protein: CSVEYATGKLFF

V gene: TRBV7-6
CDR3 protein: CASSLGGGHFYEQYF

V gene: TRBV12-3/TRBV12-4
CDR3 protein: CASSYGTPTGELFF

V gene: TRBV20-1
CDR3 protein: CSARDDRGNTEAFF

V gene: TRBV28
CDR3 protein: CASSPPGQGKKLFF

V gene: TRBV29-1
CDR3 protein: CSVPWGGYEQFF

V gene: TRBV6-2/TRBV6-3
CDR3 protein: CASRVLDYEQYF

V gene: TRBV6-1
CDR3 protein: CASRVGISTDTQYF

V gene: TRBV29-1
CDR3 protein: CSVTARTEAFF

V gene: TRBV27
CDR3 protein: CASSLSRVVEQFF

V gene: TRBV7-2
CDR3 protein: CASSFSPSYEQYF

V gene: TRBV5-5
CDR3 protein: CASSAAGPHLNQPQHF

V gene: TRBV6-5
CDR3 protein: CASSLTPGVYEQYF

V gene: TRBV2
CDR3 protein: CASSFPSVRGRYTDTQYF

V gene: TRBV6-5
CDR3 protein: CASSYSGDAASPLHF

V gene: TRBV14
CDR3 protein: CASSLARGWELFF

V gene: TRBV10-2
CDR3 protein: CASSEMGSGEVVQYF

V gene: TRBV6-2/TRBV6-3
CDR3 protein: CASSDSLGLDEQYF

V gene: TRBV5-1
CDR3 protein: CASSLAIGVSYNEQFF

V gene: TRBV6-2/TRBV6-3
CDR3 protein: CASSKQGHTGELFF

V gene: TRBV29-1
CDR3 protein: CSSERTTGYNEQFF

V gene: TRBV11-3
CDR3 protein: CASSSGFGGAVNEQFF

V gene: TRBV5-1
CDR3 protein: CASSDRVGSTEAFF